This T cell receptor beta chain was captured in a study of blood T cells in healthy people across ages. In its sample, this clonotype was seen a few times. For the second PCR, which ran for about 7 to 11 cycles, a sample-barcoded 5' primer and a J-beta primer mix were used. One entry per CDR3 protein results from TCRdb running MiXCR on the 5' RACE reads. This table has over 700,000 distinct CDR3 sequences, 40% to 65% appearing once. Sequenced input: blood. This TCR was recovered from an older man in good health.

This chain's CDR3 is CATTRGDPGDEQYF. CDR3 nucleotides: TGCGCCACCACAAGAGGGGACCCGGGGGACGAGCAGTACTTC. This chain joins TRBV5-1 and TRBJ2-7, with D perhaps TRBD2 (6 bases). Trimming left V 9 bases short and J 5 bases short, with 21 bases between. The CDR3 loop spans 14 amino acids. Germline lookup yields CDR1 SGHRS and CDR2 YFSETQ.